Below, one T cell receptor (beta chain) is given with its context. This clonotype was seen a few times. The clone's antigen remains unknown. No quality values exist for individual bases; no much larger clone is one base distant. These data are taken from a study of response to subunit inactivated influenza vaccine (dated by TCRdb to the late 2010s). As for the study more broadly: Deep quantitative profiling of the T cell receptor repertoire was used in the study to follow responses to a trivalent subunit inactivated influenza vaccine.

The library came from RT-PCR. Sequencing instrument: Illumina HiSeq 2500. The raw public reads went through TCRdb reprocessing: fastp at Q25, MiXCR clone calling, in-frame beta chains kept. Each CDR3 protein gets just one entry, which takes the most common genes and DNA from the rows behind it. This sample has 650,000 to 700,000 distinct CDR3 sequences in its table, and approximately 14% of those were observed once. The ten largest account for about 9.9% of the sample. General conclusions and limits of the study: The authors suggested that each seasonal influenza vaccination may recruit only a limited number of new T cells.

There are 12 amino acids in the CDR3, from cysteine to phenylalanine inclusive. CDR3 DNA only is kept here, 36 bases in frame from base 1. CDR1 MDHEN and CDR2 SYDVKM were looked up in the germline V gene. Trimming costs V 7 bases and J 4 bases, and their ends lie 10 bases apart. The clonotype originates from a man aged 50 to 60 who received an inactivated influenza vaccine. Donor details come from another sample of the same person, matched by shared clones. Sequencing was performed on PBMCs from blood, taken about 11 days after vaccination. The chain is encoded by TRBV28 joined to TRBJ1-1; TRBD1 might be the D gene, on 5 matching bases. The DNA sequence follows: TGTGCCAGCACCCCCGGGGGCACTGAAGCTTTCTTT. The resulting protein is CASTPGGTEAFF.